This T cell receptor (beta chain) emerged from a study of blood T cell repertoires in COVID-19. Study overall: COVID-19 samples collected from the United States, Italy and Spain covered acute and convalescent phases.

Authors' data handling: Amplification with reference gene primers provided the estimates of nucleated cell counts. Repertoires were generated with immunoSEQ multiplex PCR, while TCRdb's copy carries only in-frame clones and drops some. The D gene and trimming were derived from the DNA, and the V and J assignments and clone size from that table. The table lists tens of thousands of clones, 70% to 90% of them singletons. The sample consisted of peripheral blood. The clonotype originates from a human donor in a cohort sampled during active COVID-19.

CDR3: CASSLEWGTSSYEQYF. DNA of the CDR3: TGCGCCAGCAGCTTGGAATGGGGGACAAGCTCCTACGAGCAGTACTTC. The V and J genes are TRBV5-1 and TRBJ2-7, with a tentative D call TRBD1 (6 bases). Per germline, CDR1 SGHRS and CDR2 YFSETQ. The CDR3 spans 16 residues. V was clipped by 0 bases and J by 0 bases, with 13 bases between them.